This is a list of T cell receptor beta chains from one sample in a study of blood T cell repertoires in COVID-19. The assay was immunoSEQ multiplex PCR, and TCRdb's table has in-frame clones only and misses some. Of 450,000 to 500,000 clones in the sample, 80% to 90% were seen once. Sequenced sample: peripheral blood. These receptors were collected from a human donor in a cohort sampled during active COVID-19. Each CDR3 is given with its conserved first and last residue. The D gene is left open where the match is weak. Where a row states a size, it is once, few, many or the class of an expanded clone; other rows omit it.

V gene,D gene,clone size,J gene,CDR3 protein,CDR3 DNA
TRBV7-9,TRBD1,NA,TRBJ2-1,CASSLGTGYEGEQFF,TGTGCCAGCAGCTTAGGGACAGGGTATGAGGGTGAGCAGTTCTTC
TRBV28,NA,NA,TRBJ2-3,CASSLGGASGTDTQYF,TGTGCCAGCAGTTTGGGTGGGGCTAGCGGCACAGATACGCAGTATTTT
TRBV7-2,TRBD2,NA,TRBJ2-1,CASSLAAREMDEQFF,TGTGCCAGCAGCTTAGCTGCGCGGGAGATGGATGAGCAGTTCTTC
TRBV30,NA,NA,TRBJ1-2,CAWTPPIGQIYGYTF,TGTGCCTGGACTCCCCCGATTGGACAGATCTATGGCTACACCTTC
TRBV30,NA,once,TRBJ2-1,CAWRGGWRQDEQFF,TGTGCCTGGAGAGGGGGTTGGCGCCAGGATGAGCAGTTCTTC
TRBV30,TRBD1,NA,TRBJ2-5,CAWSHDRGETQYF,TGTGCCTGGAGTCACGACAGGGGAGAGACCCAGTACTTC
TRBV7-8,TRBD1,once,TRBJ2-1,CASRATGGGSYNEQFF,TGTGCCAGCAGGGCGACAGGGGGTGGGTCCTACAATGAGCAGTTCTTC
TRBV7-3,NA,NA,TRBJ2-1,CASGSGSYNEQFF,TGTGCCAGTGGCTCGGGCTCCTACAATGAGCAGTTCTTC
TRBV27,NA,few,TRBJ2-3,CASSYDWQNTQYF,TGTGCCAGCAGCTACGACTGGCAGAATACGCAGTATTTT
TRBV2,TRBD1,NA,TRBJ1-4,CASTGTGPEKLFF,TGTGCCAGCACCGGGACAGGGCCGGAAAAACTGTTTTTT
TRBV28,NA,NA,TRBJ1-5,CASSRRLENQPQHF,TGTGCCAGCAGTCGTCGACTGGAAAATCAGCCCCAGCATTTT
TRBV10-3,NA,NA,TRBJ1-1,CATLRALGESGEAFF,TGTGCCACCCTCCGCGCTCTAGGAGAGAGCGGTGAAGCTTTCTTT